This T cell receptor beta chain was documented in a study of cytomegalovirus exposure and HLA in healthy donors. Study results and limitations: Further analysis was carried out later, and it showed several of the most significant clusters appearing linked to common viral pathogens. When analyzed later, a missense DCLRE1C variant was found to be linked to TCR beta V- and J-gene trimming.

PCR involved 60 Vbeta and 13 Jbeta primers. The table came from immunoSEQ multiplex PCR; TCRdb's copy has only in-frame clones and leaves some out. The top ten hold under 7% of the sample, which has more than 150,000 clones, just under 80% seen once. Concerning this clone itself: No antigen is known for it.

V lost 4 bases and J lost 5; bases outside the gene matches: 2. The length of the CDR3 is 13 residues. Germline CDR1 SGDLS, CDR2 YYNGEE. The chain carries TRBV9 and TRBJ1-4; 7 bases are shared with TRBD1. The TCR originated in a woman in her 30s in good health and CMV-seropositive. The material sequenced was PBMCs. CDR3 DNA: TGTGCCAGCAGCACAGGGGTGAATGAAAAACTGTTTTTT. Encoded protein: CASSTGVNEKLFF.